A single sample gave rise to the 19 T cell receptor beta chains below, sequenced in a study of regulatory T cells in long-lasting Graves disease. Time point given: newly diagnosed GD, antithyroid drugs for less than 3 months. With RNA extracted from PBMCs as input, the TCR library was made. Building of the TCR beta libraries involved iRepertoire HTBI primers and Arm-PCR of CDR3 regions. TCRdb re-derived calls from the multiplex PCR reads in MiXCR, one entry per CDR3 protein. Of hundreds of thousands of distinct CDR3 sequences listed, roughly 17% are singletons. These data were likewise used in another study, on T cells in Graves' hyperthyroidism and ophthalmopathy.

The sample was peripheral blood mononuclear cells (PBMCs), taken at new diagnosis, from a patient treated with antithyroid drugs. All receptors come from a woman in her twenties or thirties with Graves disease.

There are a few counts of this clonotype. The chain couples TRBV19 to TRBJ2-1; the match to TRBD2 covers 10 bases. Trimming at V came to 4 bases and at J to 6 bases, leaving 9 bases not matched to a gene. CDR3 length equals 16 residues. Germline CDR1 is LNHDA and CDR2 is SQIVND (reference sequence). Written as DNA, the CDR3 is TGTGCCAGTAGTAAACAAGCGGGAGGGTCTGTCAATGAGCAGTTCTTC. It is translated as CASSKQAGGSVNEQFF.

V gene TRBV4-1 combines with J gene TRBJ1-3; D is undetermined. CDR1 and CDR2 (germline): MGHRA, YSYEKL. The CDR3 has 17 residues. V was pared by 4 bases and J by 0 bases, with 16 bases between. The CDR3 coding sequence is TGCGCCAGCAGCCGCCAATACGACTGGTCCTCTGGAAACACCATATATTTT. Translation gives CASSRQYDWSSGNTIYF.

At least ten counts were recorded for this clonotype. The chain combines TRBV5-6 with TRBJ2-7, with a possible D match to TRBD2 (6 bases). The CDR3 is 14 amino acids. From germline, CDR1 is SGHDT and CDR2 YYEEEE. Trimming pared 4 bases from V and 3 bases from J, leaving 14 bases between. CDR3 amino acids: CASSPAGWLYEQYF. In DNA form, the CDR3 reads TGTGCCAGCAGCCCTGCGGGGTGGCTCTACGAGCAGTACTTC.

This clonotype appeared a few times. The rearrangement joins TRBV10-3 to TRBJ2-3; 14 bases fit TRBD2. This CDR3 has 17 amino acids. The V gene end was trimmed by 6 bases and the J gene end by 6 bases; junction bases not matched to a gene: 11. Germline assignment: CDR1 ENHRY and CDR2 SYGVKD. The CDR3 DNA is TGTGCCATCAGACGATCCGGGACTAGCGGGAGTTCGGATACGCAGTATTTT. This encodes CAIRRSGTSGSSDTQYF.

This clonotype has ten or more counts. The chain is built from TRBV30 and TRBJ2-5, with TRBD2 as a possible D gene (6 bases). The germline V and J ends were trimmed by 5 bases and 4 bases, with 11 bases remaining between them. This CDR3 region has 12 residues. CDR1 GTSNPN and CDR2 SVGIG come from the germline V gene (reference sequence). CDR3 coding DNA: TGTGCCTGGGACGAGGGAGGAGAGACCCAGTACTTC. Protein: CAWDEGGETQYF.

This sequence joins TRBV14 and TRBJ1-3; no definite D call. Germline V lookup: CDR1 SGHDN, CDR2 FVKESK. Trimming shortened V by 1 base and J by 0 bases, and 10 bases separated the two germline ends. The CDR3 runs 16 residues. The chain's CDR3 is CASSQVAGSSGNTIYF. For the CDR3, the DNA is TGTGCCAGCAGCCAAGTGGCGGGAAGCTCTGGAAACACCATATATTTT. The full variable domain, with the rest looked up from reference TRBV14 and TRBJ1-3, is EAGVTQFPSHSVIEKGQTVTLRCDPISGHDNLYWYRRVMGKEIKFLLHFVKESKQDESGMPNNRFLAERTGGTYSTLKVQPAELEDSGVYFCASSQVAGSSGNTIYFGEGSWLTVV.

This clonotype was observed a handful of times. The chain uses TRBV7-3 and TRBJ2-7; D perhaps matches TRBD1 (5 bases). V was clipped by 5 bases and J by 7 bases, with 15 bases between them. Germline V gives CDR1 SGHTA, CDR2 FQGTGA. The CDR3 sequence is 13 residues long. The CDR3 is CASSGADSNEQYF. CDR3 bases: TGTGCCAGCAGCGGGGCCGACAGCAATGAGCAGTACTTC. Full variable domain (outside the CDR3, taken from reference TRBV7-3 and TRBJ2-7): GAGVSQTPSNKVTEKGKYVELRCDPISGHTALYWYRQSLGQGPEFLIYFQGTGAADDSGLPNDRFFAVRPEGSVSTLKIQRTERGDSAVYLCASSGADSNEQYFGPGTRLTVT.

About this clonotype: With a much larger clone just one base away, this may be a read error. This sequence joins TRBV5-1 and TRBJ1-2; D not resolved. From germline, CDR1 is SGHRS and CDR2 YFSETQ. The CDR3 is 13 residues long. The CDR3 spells CASSLGDTYGCTF. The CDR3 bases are TGCGCCAGCAGCTTAGGAGATACCTATGGCTGCACCTTC. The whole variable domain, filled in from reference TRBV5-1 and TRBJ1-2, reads KAGVTQTPRYLIKTRGQQVTLSCSPISGHRSVSWYQQTPGQGLQFLFEYFSETQRNKGNFPGRFSGRQFSNSRSEMNVSTLELGDSALYLCASSLGDTYGCTFGSGTRLTVV.

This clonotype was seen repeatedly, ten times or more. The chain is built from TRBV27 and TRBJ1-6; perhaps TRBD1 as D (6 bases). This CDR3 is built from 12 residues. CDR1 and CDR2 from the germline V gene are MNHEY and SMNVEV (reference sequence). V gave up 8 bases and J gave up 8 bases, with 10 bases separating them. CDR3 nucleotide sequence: TGTGCCAGCGGGACACTTTATTCACCCCTCCACTTT. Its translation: CASGTLYSPLHF.

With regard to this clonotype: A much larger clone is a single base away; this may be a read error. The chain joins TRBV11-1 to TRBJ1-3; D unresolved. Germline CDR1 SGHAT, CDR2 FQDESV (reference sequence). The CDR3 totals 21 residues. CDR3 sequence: CASSQPTDFTSKSDSGNTRYF. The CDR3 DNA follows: TGTGCCAGCAGCCAACCAACGGACTTCACTTCGAAATCAGACTCTGGAAACACCAGATATTTT.

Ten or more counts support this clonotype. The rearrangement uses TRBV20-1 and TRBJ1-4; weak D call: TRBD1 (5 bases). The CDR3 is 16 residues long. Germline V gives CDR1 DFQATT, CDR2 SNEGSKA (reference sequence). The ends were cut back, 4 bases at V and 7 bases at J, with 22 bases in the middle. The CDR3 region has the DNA TGCAGTGCTAAGGAGCCAGGGAGACATCGACGTGAAAAACTGTTTTTT. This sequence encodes CSAKEPGRHRREKLFF.

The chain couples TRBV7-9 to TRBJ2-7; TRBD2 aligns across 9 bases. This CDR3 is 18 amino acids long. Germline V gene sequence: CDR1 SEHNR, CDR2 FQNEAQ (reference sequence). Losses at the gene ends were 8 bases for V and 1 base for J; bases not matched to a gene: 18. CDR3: CASLKAGGSFGGSYEQYF. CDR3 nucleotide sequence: TGTGCCAGCCTTAAAGCGGGAGGTAGCTTCGGGGGATCCTACGAGCAGTACTTC.

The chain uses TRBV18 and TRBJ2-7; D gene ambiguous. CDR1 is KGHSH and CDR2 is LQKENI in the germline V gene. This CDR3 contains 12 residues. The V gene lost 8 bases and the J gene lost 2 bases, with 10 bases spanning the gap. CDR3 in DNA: TGTGCCAGCAGCCCGAGTACCTACGAGCAGTACTTC. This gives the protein CASSPSTYEQYF.

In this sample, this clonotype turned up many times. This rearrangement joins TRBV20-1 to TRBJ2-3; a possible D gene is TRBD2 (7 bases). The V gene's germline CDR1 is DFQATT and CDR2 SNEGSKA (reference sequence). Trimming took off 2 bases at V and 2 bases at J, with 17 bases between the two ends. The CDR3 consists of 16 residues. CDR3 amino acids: CSARPPSGTITDTQYF. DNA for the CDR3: TGCAGTGCTAGACCCCCAAGCGGGACAATCACAGATACGCAGTATTTT.

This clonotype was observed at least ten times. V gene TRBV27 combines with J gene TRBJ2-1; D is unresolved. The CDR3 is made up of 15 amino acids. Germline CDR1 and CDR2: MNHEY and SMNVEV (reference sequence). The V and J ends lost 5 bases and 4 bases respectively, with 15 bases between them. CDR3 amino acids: CASSDRWHAYNEQFF. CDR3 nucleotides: TGTGCCAGCAGTGACCGCTGGCACGCGTACAATGAGCAGTTCTTC.

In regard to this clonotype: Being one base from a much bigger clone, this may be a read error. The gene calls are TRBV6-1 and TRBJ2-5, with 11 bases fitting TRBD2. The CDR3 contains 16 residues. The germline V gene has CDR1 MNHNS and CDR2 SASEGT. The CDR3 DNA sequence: TGTGCCGGCAGCTTCCGTAGCGGGAGGGCCGGGGAGACCCAGTACTTC. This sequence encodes CAGSFRSGRAGETQYF.

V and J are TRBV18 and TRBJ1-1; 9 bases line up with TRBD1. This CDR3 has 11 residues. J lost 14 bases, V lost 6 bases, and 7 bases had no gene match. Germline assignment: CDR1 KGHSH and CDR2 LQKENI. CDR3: CASSPRDRVFF. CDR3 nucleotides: TGTGCCAGCTCCCCCCGGGACAGGGTCTTCTTT.

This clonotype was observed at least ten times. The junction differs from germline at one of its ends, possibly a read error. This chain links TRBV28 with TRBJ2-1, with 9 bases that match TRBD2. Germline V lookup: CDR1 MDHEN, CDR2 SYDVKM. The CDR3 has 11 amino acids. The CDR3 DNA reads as TGCCTAGCGGGGCCAGCGGGTGAGCAGTTCTTC. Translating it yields CLAGPAGEQFF. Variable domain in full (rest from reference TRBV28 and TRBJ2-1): DVKVTQSSRYLVKRTGEKVFLECVQDMDHENMFWYRQDPGLGLRLIYFSYDVKMKEKGDIPEGYSVSREKKERFSLILESASTNQTSMYLCLAGPAGEQFFGPGTRLTVL.

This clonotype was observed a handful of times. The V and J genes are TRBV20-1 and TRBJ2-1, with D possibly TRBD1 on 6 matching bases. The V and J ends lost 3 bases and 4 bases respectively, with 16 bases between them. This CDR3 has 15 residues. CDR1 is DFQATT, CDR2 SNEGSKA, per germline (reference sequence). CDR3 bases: TGCAGTGCTAGCAGCAGGGGAAGAGTATACAATGAGCAGTTCTTC. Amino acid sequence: CSASSRGRVYNEQFF.